The clone carrying this T cell receptor beta chain was seen only a few times. V dropped 4 bases and J dropped 1 base, with 10 bases sitting between them. Germline lookup yields CDR1 MNHEY and CDR2 SMNVEV (reference sequence). The length of the CDR3 is 14 residues. Study processing details: Reference gene primer amplification yielded estimated nucleated cell counts. The protocol was immunoSEQ multiplex PCR, while the TCRdb copy is restricted to in-frame clones and leaves out a portion. V and J calls and clone size are those listed in that table; D and trimming were worked out from the DNA. This sample carries 300,000 to 450,000 clones, around 87% of them seen once, and the ten largest clones take around 3%. The data belong to a study of blood T cell repertoires in COVID-19. Whole-study context: There were acute and convalescent COVID-19 samples, and they came from the United States, Italy and Spain. PBMCs, B-cell-depleted T cells, or T cells were the source of the cDNA or gDNA that made up the material.

V usage is TRBV27 and J usage is TRBJ1-1; no clear D. The receptor was isolated from a human donor in a cohort sampled during active COVID-19. The material sequenced was peripheral blood. The CDR3 spells CASSWRQWNTEAFF. As DNA, the CDR3 is TGTGCCAGCAGTTGGCGGCAGTGGAACACTGAAGCTTTCTTT.